A selection of T cell receptor beta chains follows, all from one sample in a study of breast tumors, draining lymph nodes, adjacent tissues. Via MiXCR, TCRdb re-called the multiplex PCR reads, giving one row per CDR3 protein. The sample lists about 25,000 distinct CDR3 sequences, under 30% seen once, with approximately 13% in the top ten. Sequenced sample: breast tumor tissue. Source of these receptors: a female donor with breast cancer. Some clones in this sample may be carry-over from other donors' samples. Each CDR3 is given with its conserved first and last residue. A D gene is named only where the DNA matches it firmly. Only part of the rows carry a size: once, few, many, or a class if the clone is expanded.

clone_size: -
j_call: TRBJ2-2
d_call: TRBD2
cdr3_length: 15
v_call: TRBV28
cdr3_nt: TGTGCCAGCAGGGGACTAGCGGGAGTAGTTGGGGAGCTGTTTTTT
cdr3_aa: CASRGLAGVVGELFF

clone_size: many
j_call: TRBJ2-7
d_call: TRBD2
cdr3_length: 15
v_call: TRBV28
cdr3_nt: TGTGCCAGCGTGGGGGGCGGGACTAGCGCCTACGAGCAGTACTTC
cdr3_aa: CASVGGGTSAYEQYF

clone_size: -
j_call: TRBJ2-2
d_call: -
cdr3_length: 12
v_call: TRBV20-1
cdr3_nt: TGCAGTGCTAGTGGAGCCACCGGGGAGCTGTTTTTT
cdr3_aa: CSASGATGELFF

clone_size: many
j_call: TRBJ2-1
d_call: -
cdr3_length: 15
v_call: TRBV24-1
cdr3_nt: TGTGCCACAGGTCCAATCTCATCCGGCAACAATGAGCAGTTCTTC
cdr3_aa: CATGPISSGNNEQFF

clone_size: many
j_call: TRBJ2-7
d_call: -
cdr3_length: 16
v_call: TRBV19
cdr3_nt: TGTGCCAGTAGTATCGCCTCCGGTGGGGGAATCTACGAGCAGTACTTC
cdr3_aa: CASSIASGGGIYEQYF

clone_size: many
j_call: TRBJ2-7
d_call: TRBD1
cdr3_length: 14
v_call: TRBV6-5
cdr3_nt: TGTGCCAGCAGTCCCGGGACAGGGACATCCGAGCAGTACTTC
cdr3_aa: CASSPGTGTSEQYF

clone_size: medium-sized
j_call: TRBJ2-7
d_call: TRBD2
cdr3_length: 13
v_call: TRBV20-1
cdr3_nt: TGCAGTGCTCTGACTAGCGGGAGGTCTGAGCAGTACTTC
cdr3_aa: CSALTSGRSEQYF

clone_size: many
j_call: TRBJ2-3
d_call: -
cdr3_length: 13
v_call: TRBV9
cdr3_nt: TGTGCCAGCAGAGGCCCTAGCACAGATACGCAGTATTTT
cdr3_aa: CASRGPSTDTQYF

clone_size: many
j_call: TRBJ2-3
d_call: -
cdr3_length: 16
v_call: TRBV4-1
cdr3_nt: TGCGCCAGCAGCCAACGGAGGCAGAACCCCACAGATACGCAGTATTTT
cdr3_aa: CASSQRRQNPTDTQYF

clone_size: many
j_call: TRBJ1-2
d_call: TRBD1
cdr3_length: 15
v_call: TRBV7-3
cdr3_nt: TGTGCCAGCAGCTTTTCCCGCAGGGGGGGCTATGGCTACACCTTC
cdr3_aa: CASSFSRRGGYGYTF